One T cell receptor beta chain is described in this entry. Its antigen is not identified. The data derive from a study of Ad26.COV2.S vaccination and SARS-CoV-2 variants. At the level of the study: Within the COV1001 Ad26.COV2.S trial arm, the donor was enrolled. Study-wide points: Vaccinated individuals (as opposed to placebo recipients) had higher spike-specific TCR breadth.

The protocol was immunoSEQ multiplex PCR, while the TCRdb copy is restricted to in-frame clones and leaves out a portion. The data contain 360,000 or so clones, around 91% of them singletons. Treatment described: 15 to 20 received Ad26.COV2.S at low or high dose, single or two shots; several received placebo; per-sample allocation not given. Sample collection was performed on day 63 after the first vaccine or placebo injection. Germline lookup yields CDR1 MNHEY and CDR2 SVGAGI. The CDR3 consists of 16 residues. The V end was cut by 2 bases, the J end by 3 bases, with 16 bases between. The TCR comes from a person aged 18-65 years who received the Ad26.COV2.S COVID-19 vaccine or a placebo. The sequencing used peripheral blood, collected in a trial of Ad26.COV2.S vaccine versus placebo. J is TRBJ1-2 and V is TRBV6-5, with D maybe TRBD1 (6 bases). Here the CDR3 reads CASSYVNRGSHYGYTF. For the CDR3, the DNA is TGTGCCAGCAGTTACGTTAATAGGGGGTCGCACTATGGCTACACCTTC.